Sequencing of this T cell receptor (beta chain) was carried out in a study of blood T cells in healthy people across ages. The CDR3 extends over 12 amino acids. V was shortened by 6 bases and J by 3 bases, with 7 bases between the two germline ends. Germline V gives CDR1 MNHNS, CDR2 SASEGT. It was with a sample-barcoded 5' primer and a J-beta primer mix that a second PCR of about 7 to 12 cycles was run. MiXCR was run by TCRdb on the 5' RACE reads, yielding one entry per CDR3 protein. The table has over 1,500,000 distinct CDR3 sequences, roughly 52% seen once. This TCR was sampled from a woman aged 40-49 years in good health. The chain carries TRBV6-1 and TRBJ2-3; no clear D. The source material was blood. The DNA of the CDR3 is TGTGCCAGCAGAGCGACGACAGATACGCAGTATTTT. Its protein product is CASRATTDTQYF.